What follows are 13 T cell receptor beta chains derived from one specimen sequenced in a study of T cell responses to AZD1222 COVID-19 vaccine. Profiling relied on immunoSEQ multiplex PCR, and the TCRdb table lists in-frame clones only, not all of them. Here the sample spans more than 95,000 clones, roughly nine tenths being singletons. The sample consisted of peripheral blood, taken on day 0 of AZD1222 vaccination. These receptors were obtained from an adult in good health.

The chain links TRBV2 to TRBJ2-7, with D unclear. This CDR3 is 14 amino acids long. In germline, CDR1 is SNHLY, CDR2 FYNNEI. Trimming left V 6 bases short and J 6 bases short, with 18 bases between. In DNA, the CDR3 is TGTGCCAGCAGGACGTTGATTGGGTTGGTCGAGCAGTACTTC. Protein sequence: CASRTLIGLVEQYF.

This chain uses TRBV21-1 with TRBJ2-7; the table's D call TRBD1 went unverified against the DNA. TRBV21-1 is termed a pseudogene. The CDR3 sequence is 16 residues long. The CDR3 region has the DNA TGTGCCAGCAGCAAAGTCTCGACAGACAGACCCTACGAGCAGTACTTC. Translating it yields CASSKVSTDRPYEQYF.

The chain has TRBV5-8 and TRBJ1-2; D is possibly TRBD1 (5 bases). Trimming took 3 bases from V and 7 from J, leaving 13 bases between them. CDR3 length: 13 residues. The germline V gene has CDR1 SGHTS and CDR2 YDEGEE. This chain's CDR3 is CASSSTRQGGYTF. The CDR3 region has the DNA TGTGCCAGCAGCTCGACAAGGCAGGGTGGCTACACCTTC.

This clone appeared a single time. The V gene is TRBV19, the J gene TRBJ2-1, with D unclear. Germline V gene lookup returns CDR1 LNHDA and CDR2 SQIVND (reference sequence). V gave up 1 base and J gave up 0 bases, with 10 bases separating them. This CDR3 region has 16 residues. CDR3 DNA: TGTGCCAGTAGTATAGGGGCCATGAGCTCCTACAATGAGCAGTTCTTC. It encodes CASSIGAMSSYNEQFF.

This rearrangement joins TRBV11-2 to TRBJ1-1; D is unclear. The V gene's germline CDR1 is SGHAT and CDR2 FQNNGV. The CDR3 is 11 residues long. Trimming left V 2 bases short and J 5 bases short, with 3 bases between. The CDR3 coding sequence is TGTGCCAGCAGCTTAAAAACTGAAGCTTTCTTT. Protein: CASSLKTEAFF. The full variable domain, rest sourced from reference TRBV11-2 and TRBJ1-1, is EAGVAQSPRYKIIEKRQSVAFWCNPISGHATLYWYQQILGQGPKLLIQFQNNGVVDDSQLPKDRFSAERLKGVDSTLKIQPAKLEDSAVYLCASSLKTEAFFGQGTRLTVV.

This clone was seen just once. The chain couples TRBV29-1 to TRBJ1-1; D gene uncertain. Germline lookup yields CDR1 SQVTM and CDR2 ANQGSEA. The CDR3 has 13 residues. The germline V and J ends were trimmed by 2 bases and 1 base, with 8 bases remaining between them. The CDR3 DNA is TGCAGCGTTGAAAATTTGGGGAACACTGAAGCTTTCTTT. Protein: CSVENLGNTEAFF.

The chain combines TRBV5-1 with TRBJ2-7; 9 nucleotides line up with TRBD1. CDR3 length: 15 amino acids. V was pared by 4 bases and J by 2 bases, with 7 bases of the junction left unmatched. Germline V CDR1 and CDR2: SGHRS, YFSETQ. DNA of the CDR3: TGCGCCAGCAGCCGATCCCGGGACAGGGCCTACGAGCAGTACTTC. This codes for CASSRSRDRAYEQYF.

V usage is TRBV29-1 and J usage is TRBJ2-7; D may be TRBD1 or TRBD2 (6 bases each). CDR3 length: 14 residues. Germline CDR1 SQVTM, CDR2 ANQGSEA. V lost 3 bases and J 0 bases, leaving 12 bases between the germline ends. The DNA of the CDR3 is TGCAGCGTTGATTTAGGGGGGAGCTCCTACGAGCAGTACTTC. It specifies CSVDLGGSSYEQYF.

V usage is TRBV6-2 or TRBV6-3 and J usage is TRBJ2-7; 12 bases are shared with TRBD2. The trim removed 4 bases at V and 0 bases at J, leaving 10 bases unmatched. This CDR3 spans 18 amino acids. CDR1 and CDR2 (germline): MNHEY, SVGEGT. CDR3 residues: CASSFTGTSGFSSYEQYF. CDR3 bases: TGTGCCAGCAGTTTCACCGGGACTAGCGGGTTTAGCTCCTACGAGCAGTACTTC.

This clone came up a few times. The chain combines TRBV19 with TRBJ2-3, with 9 bases lining up with TRBD1. V gave up 5 bases and J gave up 0 bases; unmatched junction bases: 0. Germline assignment: CDR1 LNHDA and CDR2 SQIVND (reference sequence). The CDR3 is 14 residues long. The CDR3 reads CASSDRGSTDTQYF. DNA of the CDR3: TGTGCCAGTAGTGACAGGGGGAGCACAGATACGCAGTATTTT.

J is TRBJ1-2 and V is TRBV13; D not certain. V lost 2 bases and J 6 bases, leaving 4 bases between the germline ends. In germline, CDR1 is PRHDT, CDR2 FYEKMQ (reference sequence). The CDR3 is 11 amino acids. Here the CDR3 reads CASSLFDGYTF. CDR3 sequence (DNA): TGTGCCAGCAGCTTATTCGATGGCTACACCTTC.

The J gene is TRBJ2-3, the V gene TRBV9; TRBD2 matches at 7 bases. The J segment lost 4 bases and the V segment lost 0 bases, leaving 8 bases of the junction unmatched. This CDR3 contains 16 residues. CDR1 is SGDLS and CDR2 is YYNGEE in the germline V gene. CDR3 sequence reads: CASSVGEGGSPDTQYF. The DNA of the CDR3 is TGTGCCAGCAGCGTAGGGGAGGGAGGGAGTCCAGATACGCAGTATTTT.

The V call is TRBV4-1, the J call TRBJ1-1; D gene unclear. This CDR3 comprises 14 residues. Per germline, CDR1 MGHRA and CDR2 YSYEKL. Deletions cut 1 base from V and 5 bases from J, with 11 bases between. As DNA, the CDR3 is TGCGCCAGCAGCCAAGTGTATGAGAGGACTGAAGCTTTCTTT. This gives the protein CASSQVYERTEAFF.